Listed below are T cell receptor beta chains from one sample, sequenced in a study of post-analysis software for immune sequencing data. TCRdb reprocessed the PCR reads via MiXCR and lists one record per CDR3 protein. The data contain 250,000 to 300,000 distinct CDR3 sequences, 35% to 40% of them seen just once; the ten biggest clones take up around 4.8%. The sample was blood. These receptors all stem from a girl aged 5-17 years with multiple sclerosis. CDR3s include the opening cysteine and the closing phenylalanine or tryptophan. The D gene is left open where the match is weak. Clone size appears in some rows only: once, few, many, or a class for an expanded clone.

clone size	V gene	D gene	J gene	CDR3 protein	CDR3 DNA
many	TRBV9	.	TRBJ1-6	CASSRTSSYNSPLHF	TGTGCCAGCAGCAGGACGAGCTCCTATAATTCACCCCTCCACTTT
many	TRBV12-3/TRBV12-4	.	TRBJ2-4	CASSLGGENIQYF	TGTGCCAGCAGTTTAGGAGGGGAAAACATTCAGTACTTC
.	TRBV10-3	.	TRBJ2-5	CAISARETYEETQYF	TGTGCCATCAGTGCACGGGAGACCTACGAGGAGACCCAGTACTTC
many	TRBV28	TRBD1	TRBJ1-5	CASRETGSNQPQHF	TGTGCCAGCAGGGAGACAGGGTCGAATCAGCCCCAGCATTTT
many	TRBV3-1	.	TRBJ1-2	CASSPLQGEYGYTF	TGTGCCAGCAGCCCGCTACAGGGAGAGTATGGCTACACCTTC
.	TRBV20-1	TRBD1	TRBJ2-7	CSASGDPRDRFYEQYF	TGCAGTGCTAGTGGAGACCCCCGGGACAGGTTCTACGAGCAGTACTTC
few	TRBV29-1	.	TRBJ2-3	CSTVHTGGSTDTQYF	TGCAGCACCGTTCATACTGGCGGCAGCACAGATACGCAGTATTTT
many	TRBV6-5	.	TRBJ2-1	CASRPPAGRTYNEQFF	TGTGCCAGCAGACCCCCGGCAGGGCGGACCTACAATGAGCAGTTCTTC
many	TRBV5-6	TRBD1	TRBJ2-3	CASSLVSGQGGADTQYF	TGTGCCAGCAGCTTGGTTTCCGGCCAAGGGGGCGCGGATACGCAGTATTTT
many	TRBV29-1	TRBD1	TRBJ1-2	CSVAGTGSNYGYTF	TGCAGCGTAGCCGGGACAGGGTCCAACTATGGCTACACCTTC
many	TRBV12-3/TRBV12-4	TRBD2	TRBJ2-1	CASSFRGTSGNEQFF	TGTGCCAGCAGTTTCCGAGGGACTAGCGGAAATGAGCAGTTCTTC
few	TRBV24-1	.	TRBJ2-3	CAASDLGGEDTQYF	TGTGCCGCCAGTGATTTAGGAGGGGAGGATACGCAGTATTTT
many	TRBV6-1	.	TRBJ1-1	CASSAQGMNTEAFF	TGTGCCAGCAGTGCCCAGGGTATGAACACTGAAGCTTTCTTT
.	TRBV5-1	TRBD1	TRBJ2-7	CASSRTTGAYEQYF	TGCGCCAGCAGCCGGACGACAGGGGCCTACGAGCAGTACTTC
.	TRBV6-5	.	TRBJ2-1	CASSSAAPEQFF	TGTGCCAGCAGCTCTGCGGCGCCCGAGCAGTTCTTC
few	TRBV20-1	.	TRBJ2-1	CSARKSSYNEQFF	TGCAGTGCTCGCAAGAGCTCCTACAATGAGCAGTTCTTC
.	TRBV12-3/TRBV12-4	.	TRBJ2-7	CASTRLGSYEQYF	TGTGCCAGCACACGACTAGGGTCCTACGAGCAGTACTTC
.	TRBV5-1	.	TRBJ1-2	CASSLTPEQQGGYTF	TGCGCCAGCAGCTTAACCCCCGAGCAACAGGGTGGCTACACCTTC
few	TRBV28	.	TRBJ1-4	CASSFWSGVKNNEKLFF	TGTGCCAGCAGTTTCTGGTCAGGCGTAAAAAATAATGAAAAACTGTTTTTT
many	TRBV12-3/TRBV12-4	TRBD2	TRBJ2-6	CASSLWGGGQSGANVLTF	TGTGCCAGCAGTTTATGGGGGGGAGGTCAGTCTGGGGCCAACGTCCTGACTTTC
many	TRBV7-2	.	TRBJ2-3	CASSLNRRIDTQYF	TGTGCCAGCAGCTTAAACCGGAGGATAGATACGCAGTATTTT
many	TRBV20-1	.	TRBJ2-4	CSASGEVKNIQYF	TGCAGTGCTAGCGGGGAGGTCAAAAACATTCAGTACTTC
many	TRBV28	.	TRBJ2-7	CASSPHGKGSYEQYF	TGTGCCAGCAGTCCGCATGGAAAAGGCTCCTACGAGCAGTACTTC
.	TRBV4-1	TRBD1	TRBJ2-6	CASSPFRTGVDGASVLTF	TGCGCCAGCAGCCCTTTCAGGACAGGGGTTGATGGGGCCAGCGTCCTGACTTTC
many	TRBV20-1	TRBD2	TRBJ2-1	CSASRRESRSNEQFF	TGCAGTGCTAGTAGGCGGGAGTCACGCAGCAATGAGCAGTTCTTC
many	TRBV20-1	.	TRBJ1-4	CSARTGVGEKLFF	TGCAGTGCTAGGACCGGTGTAGGTGAAAAACTGTTTTTT
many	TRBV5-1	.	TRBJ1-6	CASSLRAQGATLHF	TGCGCCAGCAGCTTGCGTGCACAGGGTGCCACCCTCCACTTT
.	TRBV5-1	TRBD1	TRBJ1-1	CASSSRGQNRNTEAFF	TGCGCCAGCAGCTCAAGGGGGCAGAATAGGAACACTGAAGCTTTCTTT
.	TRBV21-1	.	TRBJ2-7	CASSTGQEIYEQYF	TGTGCCAGCAGTACAGGACAGGAGATTTACGAGCAGTACTTC
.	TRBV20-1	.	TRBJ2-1	CSAREQEGPTFFNEQFF	TGCAGTGCTAGAGAACAAGAGGGTCCAACTTTTTTTAATGAGCAGTTCTTC
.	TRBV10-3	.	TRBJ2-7	CAISDVAGQGYEQYF	TGTGCCATCAGTGACGTCGCGGGACAAGGCTACGAGCAGTACTTC
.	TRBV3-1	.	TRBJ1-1	CATSGRTMNTEAFF	TGTGCCACGTCCGGACGGACAATGAACACTGAAGCTTTCTTT
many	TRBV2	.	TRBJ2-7	CASSPDYSYEQYF	TGTGCCAGCAGTCCGGACTATTCCTACGAGCAGTACTTC
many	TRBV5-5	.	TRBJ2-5	CASSPTIGTAKETQYF	TGTGCCAGCAGCCCGACTATCGGGACGGCCAAAGAGACCCAGTACTTC
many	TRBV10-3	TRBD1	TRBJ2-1	CAISESRQGKNNEQFF	TGTGCCATCAGTGAGTCCCGACAGGGGAAGAACAATGAGCAGTTCTTC
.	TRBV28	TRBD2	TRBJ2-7	CASSLTSGNEQYF	TGTGCCAGCAGTTTAACTAGCGGGAACGAGCAGTACTTC
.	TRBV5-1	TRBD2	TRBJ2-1	CASSLEIAGEQFF	TGCGCCAGCAGCTTGGAGATAGCGGGTGAGCAGTTCTTC
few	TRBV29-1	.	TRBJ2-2	CSVQTSGETGELFF	TGCAGCGTTCAGACATCAGGGGAAACCGGGGAGCTGTTTTTT
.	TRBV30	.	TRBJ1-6	CAWNEARDSPLHF	TGTGCCTGGAATGAGGCGCGGGATTCACCCCTCCACTTT
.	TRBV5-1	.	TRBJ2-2	CASSLDRSRGGELFF	TGCGCCAGCAGCTTGGACAGGTCTCGAGGCGGGGAGCTGTTTTTT
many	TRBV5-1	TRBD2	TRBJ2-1	CASSLAGGARDNEQFF	TGCGCCAGCAGCTTGGCCGGGGGGGCGCGCGACAATGAGCAGTTCTTC